This T cell receptor beta chain was identified in a study of patients and donors after allogeneic stem cell transplantation. This clonotype has more than one count but fewer than ten. TCRdb re-called the RT-PCR reads with MiXCR, one entry per CDR3 protein. The sample lists some 230,000 distinct CDR3 sequences, 13% to 15% occurring once. The CDR3 sequence is 12 residues long. The germline V gene encodes CDR1 MNHEY and CDR2 SVGEGT. The J segment lost 12 bases and the V segment lost 5 bases, leaving 2 bases of the junction unmatched. This clonotype was obtained from a human donor who was either an allogeneic HSCT recipient or a stem cell or donor lymphocyte infusion donor (not recorded which). It is not recorded whose cells these are; they may come from a transplant donor. Source material: blood, either unsorted or a sorted T cell fraction (not recorded which). The chain has TRBV6-2 or TRBV6-3 and TRBJ2-1; 12 bases line up with TRBD2. CDR3 bases: TGTGCCAGCAGTCCTAGCGGGGGGGGGCAGTTCTTC. Protein product: CASSPSGGGQFF.